The rows below give T cell receptor beta chains drawn from one sample of a study of blood T cell repertoires in COVID-19. Clones were sequenced by immunoSEQ multiplex PCR, and TCRdb holds only the in-frame ones, with some missing. The sample has under 250,000 clones; about 88% are singletons. The sequenced material came from peripheral blood. Every receptor here comes from a man over 45 with COVID-19, enrolled during active disease. CDR3s include the opening cysteine and the closing phenylalanine or tryptophan. D genes are given only for firm matches. Some rows have no size entry. The others give once, few or many, or a class for an expanded clone.

D gene	clone size	V gene	J gene	CDR3 DNA	CDR3 protein
.	.	TRBV7-7	TRBJ2-2	TGTGCCAGCAGCTCGGACAGCACCGGGGAGCTGTTTTTT	CASSSDSTGELFF
.	once	TRBV7-5	TRBJ1-1	TGTGTCAGAAGCTTAGGGAGACAGGGTTTGTCTGAAGCTTTCTTT	CVRSLGRQGLSEAFF
TRBD1	once	TRBV5-6	TRBJ1-5	TGTGCCAGCAGCTTGGGTGGGACAGGGATTAATCAGCCCCAGCATTTT	CASSLGGTGINQPQHF
TRBD1	once	TRBV5-6	TRBJ1-5	TGTGCCAGCAGCTTACAGGGGAGCAATCAGCCCCAGCATTTT	CASSLQGSNQPQHF
TRBD2	.	TRBV25-1	TRBJ2-3	TGTGCCAGCAGTGCGGGACTAGCGGACCTTCCGAATACGCAGTATTTT	CASSAGLADLPNTQYF
TRBD1	.	TRBV29-1	TRBJ2-7	TGCAGCGTACTCGGGACAGACCTATACGAGCAGTACTTC	CSVLGTDLYEQYF
TRBD1	few	TRBV20-1	TRBJ1-4	TGCAGTGCTAGTAAGGGGGCGGGAACTAATGAAAAACTGTTTTTT	CSASKGAGTNEKLFF
TRBD1	.	TRBV2	TRBJ2-7	TGTGCCAGCAGTGAAGGTGACAGGGTAGGGTACGAGCAGTACTTC	CASSEGDRVGYEQYF
TRBD2	.	TRBV5-1	TRBJ2-3	TGCGCCAGCAGCACCGAGAGGACTAGCGGGGGGCAAGATACGCAGTATTTT	CASSTERTSGGQDTQYF
TRBD1	once	TRBV18	TRBJ1-1	TGTGCCAGCTCACCACCCCGGACAGGGCCGAACACTGAAGCTTTCTTT	CASSPPRTGPNTEAFF
TRBD1	.	TRBV2	TRBJ2-7	TGTGCCAGCACAACAGGGGCCCCCTCCTACGAGCAGTACTTC	CASTTGAPSYEQYF
TRBD1	once	TRBV7-2	TRBJ1-5	TGTGCCAGCAGCTCCCGGACAGGGAACCAGCCCCAGCATTTT	CASSSRTGNQPQHF
TRBD1	.	TRBV7-2	TRBJ2-5	TGTGCCAGCAGCGTGGACAGGAGTAAACTCCAAGAGACCCAGTACTTC	CASSVDRSKLQETQYF
.	.	TRBV7-9	TRBJ1-5	TGTGCCAGCAGCACCATGGGAGCTAGCAATCAGCCCCAGCATTTT	CASSTMGASNQPQHF
.	.	TRBV7-6	TRBJ2-7	TGTGCCAGCAGCCATGACAGGAACTCCTACGAGCAGTACTTC	CASSHDRNSYEQYF
.	once	TRBV5-1	TRBJ2-2	TGCGCCAGCAGCCTGGAGACAGATATTACCGGGGAGCTGTTTTTT	CASSLETDITGELFF
.	.	TRBV9	TRBJ2-1	TGTGCCAGCAGCGTCCCTAGGTCTGAGCAGTTCTTC	CASSVPRSEQFF
.	.	TRBV4-3	TRBJ1-4	TGCGCCAGCAGCCAGTTCAGTGCAACTAATGAAAAACTGTTTTTT	CASSQFSATNEKLFF
TRBD2	.	TRBV6-4	TRBJ2-3	TGTGCCAGCAGACTTGGGACTAGCGGGAGCACAGATACGCAGTATTTT	CASRLGTSGSTDTQYF
TRBD2	.	TRBV14	TRBJ2-7	TGTGCCAGCAGCCAACCCCGGACTAGCGGGAACTACGAGCAGTACTTC	CASSQPRTSGNYEQYF
TRBD2	.	TRBV7-6	TRBJ2-3	TGTGCCAGCAGCTTAAGCGGGGGGGCCACAGATACGCAGTATTTT	CASSLSGGATDTQYF
.	.	TRBV5-1	TRBJ2-1	TGCGCCAGCAGCTTGCTGCTTGATAGCTCCTACAATGAGCAGTTCTTC	CASSLLLDSSYNEQFF
TRBD1	.	TRBV27	TRBJ2-5	TGTGCCAGCAGTTTATCCTCGGCAGGGGGACCTCAAGAGACCCAGTACTTC	CASSLSSAGGPQETQYF
TRBD2	.	TRBV6-5	TRBJ2-2	TGTGCCAGTGACCATATAGCGGGAGAAGTGCGGGAGCTGTTTTTT	CASDHIAGEVRELFF
.	.	TRBV7-6	TRBJ1-6	TGTGCCAGTAGACAGGACAGCTCCTATAATTCACCCCTCCACTTT	CASRQDSSYNSPLHF
TRBD2	.	TRBV27	TRBJ2-1	TGTGCCAGCAGTCCCCGAGGACTAGCGACCTACAATGAGCAGTTCTTC	CASSPRGLATYNEQFF
.	.	TRBV7-3	TRBJ1-1	TGTGCCAGCAAGGAGGGAATGAACACTGAAGCTTTCTTT	CASKEGMNTEAFF
.	.	TRBV4-2	TRBJ2-2	TGTGCCAGCAGCCAAGGTGAGGGACTGAACACTGGGGAGCTGTTTTTT	CASSQGEGLNTGELFF
.	once	TRBV5-4	TRBJ2-3	TGTGCCAGCAGCCAACAGGGAAATACGCAGTATTTT	CASSQQGNTQYF
.	once	TRBV5-6	TRBJ1-6	TGTGCCAGCAGCTTGGCCTTGTCACCCCTCCACTTT	CASSLALSPLHF
.	once	TRBV11-1	TRBJ2-7	TGTGCCAGCAGCTATAGGACGGGGGAGCAGTACTTC	CASSYRTGEQYF
.	.	TRBV30	TRBJ1-6	TGTGCCTGGAACGGGAACCGACTAAATTCACCCCTCCACTTT	CAWNGNRLNSPLHF
.	.	TRBV19	TRBJ2-7	TGTGCCAGTATGTCTAGAACCTACGAGCAGTACTTC	CASMSRTYEQYF
.	.	TRBV19	TRBJ1-5	TGTGCCAGTAGTAACGGGGCCCAGCATTTT	CASSNGAQHF
.	.	TRBV24-1	TRBJ1-2	TGTGCCACCAGTGATTCACCTGGGGAGGTCTATGGCTACACCTTC	CATSDSPGEVYGYTF